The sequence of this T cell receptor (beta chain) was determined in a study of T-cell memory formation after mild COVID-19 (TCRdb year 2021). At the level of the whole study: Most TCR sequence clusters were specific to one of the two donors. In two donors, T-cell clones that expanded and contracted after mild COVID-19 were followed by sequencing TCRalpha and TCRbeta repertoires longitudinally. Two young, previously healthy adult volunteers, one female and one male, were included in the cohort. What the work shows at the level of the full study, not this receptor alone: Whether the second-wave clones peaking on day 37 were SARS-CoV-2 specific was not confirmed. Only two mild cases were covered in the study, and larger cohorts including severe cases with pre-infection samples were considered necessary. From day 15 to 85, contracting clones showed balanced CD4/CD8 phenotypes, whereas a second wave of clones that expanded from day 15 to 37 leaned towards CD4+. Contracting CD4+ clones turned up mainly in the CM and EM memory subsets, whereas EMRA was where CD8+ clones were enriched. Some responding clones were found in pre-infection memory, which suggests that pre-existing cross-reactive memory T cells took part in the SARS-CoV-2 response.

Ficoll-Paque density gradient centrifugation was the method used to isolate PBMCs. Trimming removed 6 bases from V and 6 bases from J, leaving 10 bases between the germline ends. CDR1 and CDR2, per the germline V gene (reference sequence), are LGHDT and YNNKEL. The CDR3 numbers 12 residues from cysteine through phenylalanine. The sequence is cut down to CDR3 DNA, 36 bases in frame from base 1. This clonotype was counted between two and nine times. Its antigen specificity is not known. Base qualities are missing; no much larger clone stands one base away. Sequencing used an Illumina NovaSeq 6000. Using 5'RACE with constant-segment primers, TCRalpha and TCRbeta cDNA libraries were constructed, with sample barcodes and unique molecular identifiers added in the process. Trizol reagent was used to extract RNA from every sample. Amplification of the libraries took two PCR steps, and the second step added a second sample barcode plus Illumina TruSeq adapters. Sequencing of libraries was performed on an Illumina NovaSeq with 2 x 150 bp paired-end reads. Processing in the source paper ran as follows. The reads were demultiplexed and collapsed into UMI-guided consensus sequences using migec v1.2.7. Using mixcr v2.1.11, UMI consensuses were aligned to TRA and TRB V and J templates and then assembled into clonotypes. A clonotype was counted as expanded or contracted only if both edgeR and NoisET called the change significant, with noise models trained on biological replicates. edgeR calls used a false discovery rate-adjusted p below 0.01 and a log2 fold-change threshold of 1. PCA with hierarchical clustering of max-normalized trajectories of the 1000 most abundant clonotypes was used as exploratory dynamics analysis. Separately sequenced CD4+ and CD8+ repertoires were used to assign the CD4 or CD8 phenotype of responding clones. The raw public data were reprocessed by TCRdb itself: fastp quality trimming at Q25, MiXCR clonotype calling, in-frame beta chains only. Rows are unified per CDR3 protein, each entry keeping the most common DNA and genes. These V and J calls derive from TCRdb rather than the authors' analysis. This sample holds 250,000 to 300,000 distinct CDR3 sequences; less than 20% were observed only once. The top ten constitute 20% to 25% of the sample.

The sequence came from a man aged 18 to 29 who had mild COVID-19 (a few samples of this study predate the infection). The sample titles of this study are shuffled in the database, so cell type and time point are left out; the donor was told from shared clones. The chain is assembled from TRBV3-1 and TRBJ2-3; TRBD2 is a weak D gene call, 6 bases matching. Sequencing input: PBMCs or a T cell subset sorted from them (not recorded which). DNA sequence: TGTGCCAGCAGTCGACTAGGGGATACGCAGTATTTT. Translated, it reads CASSRLGDTQYF.